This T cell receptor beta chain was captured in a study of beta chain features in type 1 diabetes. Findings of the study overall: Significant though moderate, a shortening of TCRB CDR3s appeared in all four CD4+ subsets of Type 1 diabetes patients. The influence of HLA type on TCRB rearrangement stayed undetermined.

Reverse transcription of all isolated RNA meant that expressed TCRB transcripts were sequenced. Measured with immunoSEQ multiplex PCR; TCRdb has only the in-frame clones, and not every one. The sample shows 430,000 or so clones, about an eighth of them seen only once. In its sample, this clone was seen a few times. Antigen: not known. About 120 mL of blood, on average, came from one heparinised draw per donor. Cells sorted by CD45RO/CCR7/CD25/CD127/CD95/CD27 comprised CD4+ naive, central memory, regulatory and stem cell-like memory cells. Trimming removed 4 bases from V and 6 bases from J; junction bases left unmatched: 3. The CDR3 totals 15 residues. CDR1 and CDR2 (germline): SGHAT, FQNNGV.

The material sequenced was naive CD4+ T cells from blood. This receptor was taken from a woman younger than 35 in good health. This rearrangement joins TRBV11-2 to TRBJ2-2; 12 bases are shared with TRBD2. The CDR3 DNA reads TGTGCCAGCAGCTCGACTAGCGGGAGTGCCGGGGAGCTGTTTTTT. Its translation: CASSSTSGSAGELFF.